Below are 32 T cell receptor beta chains sequenced from a single sample in a study of OX40 agonist ivuxolimab in advanced cancers. Profiling relied on immunoSEQ multiplex PCR, and the TCRdb table lists in-frame clones only, not all of them. This table has around 63,000 clones, 85% to 90% appearing once. The specimen was CD4+ or CD8+ T cells sorted from blood, collected in a trial of the OX40 agonist ivuxolimab. The source of these receptors is an adult with an advanced solid tumor such as melanoma, head and neck, liver or kidney cancer.

This chain links TRBV5-1 with TRBJ2-5; D remains ambiguous. The J call is doubtful: the DNA matches TRBJ2-7 better. The CDR3 sequence is 13 residues long. Germline V gene data show CDR1 as SGHRS and CDR2 as YFSETQ. CDR3 in amino acids: CASSTTSSYEQYF. CDR3 DNA sequence: TGCGCCAGCAGCACTACCTCGTCCTACGAGCAGTACTTC.

The V call is TRBV4-2, the J call TRBJ2-3; TRBD2 is a possible D gene (5 bases). Between the trimmed V and J ends, which lost 3 bases and 0 bases, there was a span of 13 bases. This CDR3 is 16 amino acids long. Germline V gene lookup returns CDR1 LGHNA and CDR2 YNFKEQ. CDR3 sequence: CASSHPSRTSTDTQYF. The CDR3 DNA is TGTGCCAGCAGCCATCCCTCGCGGACTAGCACAGATACGCAGTATTTT.

The V call is TRBV5-4, the J call TRBJ2-7; the D is unclear. Looked up from germline, CDR1 is SGHNT and CDR2 is YYREEE (reference sequence). V lost 4 bases to trimming and J lost 3 bases, with 11 bases between them. The CDR3 sequence is 13 residues long. The CDR3, as DNA: TGTGCCAGCAGCCTTGGAGCCGACTACGAGCAGTACTTC. Translation: CASSLGADYEQYF.

This chain connects TRBV7-9 to TRBJ1-3; TRBD1 is a possible D gene (5 bases). This CDR3 is built from 13 residues. The V gene lost 5 bases and the J gene lost 4 bases, with 9 bases spanning the gap. CDR1 and CDR2 from the germline V gene are SEHNR and FQNEAQ (reference sequence). CDR3 in amino acids: CASSPWGGNTIYF. In DNA, the CDR3 is TGTGCCAGCAGCCCCTGGGGGGGAAACACCATATATTTT.

The rearrangement uses TRBV28 and TRBJ1-2; 9 positions match TRBD1. Germline V gene sequence: CDR1 MDHEN, CDR2 SYDVKM. The V and J ends lost 6 bases and 6 bases, in that order; junction bases with no gene match: 8. The CDR3 has 14 residues. CDR3: CASSYRGPGDGYTF. The CDR3 DNA reads as TGTGCCAGCAGCTACAGGGGGCCCGGCGATGGCTACACCTTC.

The CDR3 loop is CASTLIAYGYTF. The CDR3 coding sequence is TGTGCCAGCACCCTCATTGCATATGGCTACACCTTC. V is TRBV6-1 and J is TRBJ1-2; D call uncertain. The ends were cut back, 7 bases at V and 5 bases at J, with 11 bases in the middle. The length of the CDR3 is 12 residues. Germline CDR1 is MNHNS and CDR2 is SASEGT.

V and J are TRBV28 and TRBJ2-2; D is unresolved. Trimming cost V 7 bases and J 6 bases, with 9 bases left between them. Per the germline V gene, CDR1 is MDHEN and CDR2 is SYDVKM. This CDR3 comprises 12 residues. CDR3 sequence reads: CASISQAGELFF. The CDR3 DNA follows: TGTGCCAGCATCTCCCAGGCCGGGGAGCTGTTTTTT.

V usage is TRBV11-3 and J usage is TRBJ2-5; 7 bases are a match to TRBD1. After removal of 5 bases from V and 2 bases from J, the junction contained 2 bases not matched to a gene. The CDR3 runs 13 residues. Germline loops: CDR1 SGHNT, CDR2 YENEEA. The CDR3 reads CASSGRGQETQYF. CDR3 nucleotides: TGTGCCAGCAGCGGCAGGGGGCAAGAGACCCAGTACTTC.

V usage is TRBV11-3 and J usage is TRBJ2-3; D tentatively reads TRBD1 or TRBD2 (6 bases each). This CDR3 comprises 12 residues. Germline V gene data show CDR1 as SGHNT and CDR2 as YENEEA. Here the CDR3 reads CASRGVADTQYF. Written as DNA, the CDR3 is TGTGCTTCGAGGGGGGTGGCAGATACGCAGTATTTT.

This chain uses TRBV6-1 with TRBJ2-2, with D maybe TRBD2 (5 bases). Germline V lookup: CDR1 MNHNS, CDR2 SASEGT. The germline V and J ends were trimmed by 3 bases and 8 bases, with 10 bases remaining between them. CDR3 size: 13 residues. CDR3 residues: CASSDRTGGELFF. The CDR3 nucleotides are TGTGCCAGCAGTGACCGGACTGGGGGGGAGCTGTTTTTT.

The chain employs TRBV28 and TRBJ1-6; D is possibly TRBD1 (5 bases). The length of the CDR3 is 15 residues. Trimming left V 6 bases short and J 8 bases short, with 17 bases between. The germline V gene encodes CDR1 MDHEN and CDR2 SYDVKM. This chain's CDR3 is CASSHPGAGHSPLHF. CDR3 nucleotides: TGTGCCAGCAGCCACCCCGGGGCGGGTCATTCACCCCTCCACTTT.

The rearrangement uses TRBV4-1 and TRBJ2-1; possible D gene TRBD2, 7 bases. Germline values: CDR1 MGHRA, CDR2 YSYEKL. V was clipped by 0 bases and J by 4 bases, with 19 bases between them. This CDR3 is 18 amino acids long. CDR3 DNA sequence: TGCGCCAGCAGCCAAGATTTTATCGCGGGGGCCACATACAATGAGCAGTTCTTC. It translates to CASSQDFIAGATYNEQFF.

The chain joins TRBV6-5 to TRBJ2-4; D ambiguous. CDR1 and CDR2 (germline): MNHEY, SVGAGI. This CDR3 contains 14 residues. V lost 0 bases and J lost 5, with 8 bases in between. CDR3 nucleotide sequence: TGTGCCAGCAGTTACTCAGGGATGCAAAACATTCAGTACTTC. This sequence encodes CASSYSGMQNIQYF.

A note on this clone: Other DNA sequences from this sample encode an identical CDR3 as well. The chain carries TRBV6-5 and TRBJ2-5; D unclear. Germline V gene data show CDR1 as MNHEY and CDR2 as SVGAGI. This CDR3 has 15 residues. V lost 0 bases, J lost 0 bases, and 8 bases lay in between. The CDR3 is CASSYSGTYQETQYF. The CDR3 DNA sequence: TGTGCCAGCAGTTACTCCGGCACGTACCAAGAGACCCAGTACTTC.

The genes are TRBV11-2 and TRBJ2-3; TRBD2 matches 8 bases. The CDR3 loop spans 16 amino acids. Germline CDR1 SGHAT, CDR2 FQNNGV. V was clipped by 3 bases and J by 2 bases; unmatched bases: 7. CDR3: CASSFNSGGATDTQYF. The CDR3 bases are TGTGCCAGCAGCTTCAATTCCGGGGGGGCCACAGATACGCAGTATTTT. The complete variable domain, with remaining parts taken from reference TRBV11-2 and TRBJ2-3, reads EAGVAQSPRYKIIEKRQSVAFWCNPISGHATLYWYQQILGQGPKLLIQFQNNGVVDDSQLPKDRFSAERLKGVDSTLKIQPAKLEDSAVYLCASSFNSGGATDTQYFGPGTRLTVL.

The chain is built from TRBV2 and TRBJ2-3; D gene unclear. The germline V gene encodes CDR1 SNHLY and CDR2 FYNNEI. Trimming took off 6 bases at V and 3 bases at J, with 10 bases between the two ends. There are 13 residues in the CDR3. The DNA for the CDR3 is TGTGCCAGCAGCCCAGGACCAACAGATACGCAGTATTTT. Its translation is CASSPGPTDTQYF.

The chain employs TRBV7-9 and TRBJ2-1; 7 nucleotides match TRBD2. The CDR3 runs 15 residues. V shed 1 base and J 5 bases; nucleotides not matched to a gene: 5. CDR1 and CDR2 from the germline V gene are SEHNR and FQNEAQ (reference sequence). CDR3 amino acids: CASSLVGGNDNEQFF. The DNA of the CDR3 is TGTGCCAGCAGCTTAGTCGGGGGGAACGACAATGAGCAGTTCTTC.

This clone was counted a single time. One end of the junction does not line up with germline, which may come from a read error. The J gene is TRBJ1-5, the V gene TRBV28, with a possible D match to TRBD1 (6 bases). Germline V gives CDR1 MDHEN, CDR2 SYDVKM. The CDR3 extends over 13 amino acids. CDR3 coding DNA: TGTGCCAGCAGTTTACTTCAAGGACAGAGAAGGACTTTT. Its protein is CASSLLQGQRRTF.

V is TRBV27 and J is TRBJ2-2; TRBD1 might be the D (5 bases). CDR3 length equals 14 residues. V gave up 2 bases and J gave up 3 bases, with 7 bases separating them. Germline V gene sequence: CDR1 MNHEY, CDR2 SMNVEV (reference sequence). CDR3: CASSLTRDTGELFF. DNA for the CDR3: TGTGCCAGCAGTTTAACCAGGGACACCGGGGAGCTGTTTTTT.

In this sample, this clone turned up a few times. The V call is TRBV28, the J call TRBJ2-7; no reliable D call. V shed 7 bases and J shed 6 bases, with 16 bases lying between them. The CDR3 consists of 13 residues. Germline CDR1 is MDHEN and CDR2 is SYDVKM. The CDR3 region has the DNA TGTGCCAGCACTCAAACGGTCGCGACCGAGCAGTACTTC. It translates to CASTQTVATEQYF.

The rearrangement joins TRBV5-6 to TRBJ2-5; unclear D gene. V lost 0 bases to trimming and J lost 5 bases, with 5 bases between them. The germline V gene encodes CDR1 SGHDT and CDR2 YYEEEE. The CDR3 is made up of 12 amino acids. As DNA, the CDR3 is TGTGCCAGCAGCTTGGTCCCGGAGACCCAGTACTTC. This encodes CASSLVPETQYF. The full variable domain, its missing parts supplied by reference TRBV5-6 and TRBJ2-5, is DAGVTQSPTHLIKTRGQQVTLRCSPKSGHDTVSWYQQALGQGPQFIFQYYEEEERQRGNFPDRFSGHQFPNYSSELNVNALLLGDSALYLCASSLVPETQYFGPGTRLLVL.

J is TRBJ1-5 and V is TRBV28; D ambiguous. V was pared by 10 bases and J by 0 bases, with 16 bases between. This CDR3 contains 15 residues. The germline V gene has CDR1 MDHEN and CDR2 SYDVKM. The DNA for the CDR3 is TGTGCCACCACGGACGGATCTAATAGCAATCAGCCCCAGCATTTT. Its protein is CATTDGSNSNQPQHF.

V and J are TRBV7-9 and TRBJ2-3, with D tentatively TRBD1 or TRBD2 (5 bases each). Trimming took off 1 base at V and 6 bases at J, with 11 bases between the two ends. Germline V gene lookup returns CDR1 SEHNR and CDR2 FQNEAQ (reference sequence). This CDR3 has 14 residues. As DNA, the CDR3 is TGTGCCAGCAGCTTAGTGCAGGGACCTGATACGCAGTATTTT. Residues: CASSLVQGPDTQYF. The full variable domain, in which reference TRBV7-9 and TRBJ2-3 provide the parts outside the CDR3, is DTGVSQNPRHKITKRGQNVTFRCDPISEHNRLYWYRQTLGQGPEFLTYFQNEAQLEKSRLLSDRFSAERPKGSFSTLEIQRTEQGDSAMYLCASSLVQGPDTQYFGPGTRLTVL.

This clone was counted a few times. CDR3 in amino acids: CASSLVTGQGGYGYTF. The CDR3 bases are TGTGCCAGCAGTTTAGTAACGGGACAGGGGGGCTATGGCTACACCTTC. The chain links TRBV28 to TRBJ1-2, with 11 bases lining up with TRBD1. V dropped 2 bases and J dropped 4; count of bases not matched to a gene: 6. The CDR3 extends over 16 amino acids. CDR1 MDHEN and CDR2 SYDVKM come from the germline V gene.

The chain couples TRBV28 to TRBJ1-2; D gene unclear. Trimming removed 3 bases at V and 4 bases at J, with 9 bases between. The CDR3 has 13 residues. Looked up from germline, CDR1 is MDHEN and CDR2 is SYDVKM. The CDR3 DNA is TGTGCCAGCAGTTTCCGAGGCTCCTATGGCTACACCTTC. Translated, it gives CASSFRGSYGYTF.

The chain is built from TRBV9 and TRBJ2-5; 10 bases align to TRBD2. Unmatched junction bases numbered 5, after V lost 4 bases and J lost 5 bases. CDR1 and CDR2 (germline): SGDLS, YYNGEE. This CDR3 contains 14 residues. The CDR3 nucleotides read TGTGCCAGCAGCAAAAGCGGGGGGGCCGAGACCCAGTACTTC. It specifies CASSKSGGAETQYF.

This clone was recorded once. The CDR3 is CASRFQGAGNTIYF. The CDR3 coding sequence is TGTGCCAGCAGATTCCAGGGGGCAGGGAACACCATATATTTT. The chain recombines TRBV6-1 with TRBJ1-3, with 8 bases lining up with TRBD1. This CDR3 has 14 residues. Germline V lookup: CDR1 MNHNS, CDR2 SASEGT. V shed 6 bases, J shed 7 bases, and the junction held 8 bases outside the gene matches.

The chain carries TRBV2 and TRBJ1-4; D perhaps matches TRBD1 (5 bases). Germline CDR1 and CDR2: SNHLY and FYNNEI. The CDR3 is 15 amino acids. The V end lost 0 bases, the J end lost 8 bases, and 13 bases lay between the germline ends. Here the CDR3 DNA reads TGTGCCAGCAGTGAAGCAGGGCAGGGATTCGAAAAACTGTTTTTT. Its translation is CASSEAGQGFEKLFF. Filled out from reference TRBV2 and TRBJ1-4, the complete variable domain reads EPEVTQTPSHQVTQMGQEVILRCVPISNHLYFYWYRQILGQKVEFLVSFYNNEISEKSEIFDDQFSVERPDGSNFTLKIRSTKLEDSAMYFCASSEAGQGFEKLFFGSGTQLSVL.

The rearrangement uses TRBV27 and TRBJ1-1; weak D call: TRBD1 (6 bases). V was cut by 3 bases and J by 1 base, with 9 bases left in between. The CDR3 consists of 14 residues. CDR1 MNHEY and CDR2 SMNVEV come from the germline V gene (reference sequence). This CDR3 is CASSFAGENTEAFF. DNA for the CDR3: TGTGCCAGCAGTTTCGCAGGGGAGAACACTGAAGCTTTCTTT.

The genes are TRBV30 and TRBJ2-3; D may correspond to TRBD1 or TRBD2 (5 bases each). The V gene lost 4 bases and the J gene lost 2 bases, with 10 bases spanning the gap. CDR1 is GTSNPN, CDR2 SVGIG, per germline (reference sequence). CDR3 length: 13 residues. The DNA for the CDR3 is TGTGCCTGGACTACCGGGGCCACAGATACGCAGTATTTT. It translates to CAWTTGATDTQYF. The variable domain in full, completed from reference TRBV30 and TRBJ2-3, reads SQTIHQWPATLVQPVGSPLSLECTVEGTSNPNLYWYRQAAGRGLQLLFYSVGIGQISSEVPQNLSASRPQDRQFILSSKKLLLSDSGFYLCAWTTGATDTQYFGPGTRLTVL.

V gene TRBV9 combines with J gene TRBJ2-1; weak D call: TRBD1 (6 bases). Germline CDR1 is SGDLS and CDR2 is YYNGEE. The CDR3 runs 14 residues. V was clipped by 1 base and J by 8 bases, with 13 bases between them. The CDR3 is CASSVQGPGDEQFF. The DNA of the CDR3 is TGTGCCAGCAGCGTACAGGGGCCTGGGGATGAGCAGTTCTTC.

This clone was detected once. This chain joins TRBV21-1 and TRBJ2-7; the table gives TRBD1 as D, unverified against the DNA. TRBV21-1 constitutes a pseudogene. The CDR3 is 15 amino acids. The CDR3 protein is CASTCPRTKTYEQYF. CDR3 sequence (DNA): TGTGCCAGCACCTGCCCTAGGACAAAGACCTACGAGCAGTACTTC.